This TCR beta chain comes out of a study of identical twins listed by TCRdb under 2016. Turning to the overall study: TCR alpha and beta repertoires from monozygotic twins, unrelated adults of various ages and cord blood were deep-sequenced to test whether fetal clonotypes persist. Replicate twin experiments were performed at different times using different library preparation protocols to rule out contamination. Broader findings and caveats from the paper: Fewer insertions were carried by abundant cord blood beta clonotypes; a weaker similar trend was observed in young adult naive repertoires, while no such trend was observed in memory repertoires. Compared with coincidental sharing between unrelated individuals, an excess of low generation-probability sequences was observed among out-of-frame TCR alpha sequences shared between twins. Invariant T cells such as MAIT and iNKT could partly confound zero-insertion analyses, although diverse VJ usage argued against such confounding for most clonotypes. The excess sharing between twins in beta out-of-frame sequences was weaker because fewer shared sequences reduced the signal-to-noise ratio. Out-of-frame TCR alpha sharing in monozygotic twins was systematically underestimated by recombination models, whereas sharing between unrelated individuals was in agreement with the recombination models. Because the same donors could not be followed over many years, the conclusions depended on cross-sectional statistical analysis.

Only healthy Caucasian donors were included. The twin cohort comprised three pairs of female monozygotic twins, all aged roughly 18 to 30 years. Using Miltenyi CD45RO+ enrichment and human naive T-cell isolation kits, memory (CD45RO+) and naive T cells were isolated from PBMC. To prepare the library, 5' RACE was applied. The sample was run on an Illumina HiSeq 2000. Template switching introduced a universal primer binding site; the final cDNA contained a unique molecular identifier, enabling accurate counting of TCR cDNA molecules. Specific primers in the conserved constant-segment region were used to synthesize first-strand cDNA for TCR alpha and beta chains. To control for contamination, every cDNA library was double barcoded, receiving both a SMART-Mk sample barcode and Illumina barcodes. TruSeq adapter sequences and Illumina sample barcodes were added in two successive PCR steps. The TCR alpha and beta cDNA libraries were sequenced on the Illumina HiSeq platform using custom primers. The authors' analysis ran thus. MiGEC processed the raw reads to extract unique molecular identifiers, while MiXCR was used to determine the CDR3 positions. Recombination models were inferred per individual with the repgenHMM and IGoR tools using an EM algorithm. The tcR package in R was used for shared clonotype analysis, with sharing normalized by the product of cloneset sizes. To study raw recombination free of thymic and clonal selection effects, out-of-frame nonproductive sequences were analyzed. The public reads were reprocessed in TCRdb via fastp at Q25 and MiXCR, keeping in-frame beta chains. Each record represents a unique CDR3 protein, reported with the most common genes and DNA among its rows. Here the V and J calls rest on TCRdb's processing, not on the authors' analysis. The sample table records about 280,000 distinct CDR3 sequences; about 8.1% of these occur just once. Clones ranked in the top ten supply roughly 2.1% of the sample.

The CDR3 contains 17 residues, cysteine and phenylalanine counted. Only the CDR3 DNA stays, 51 bases, in frame from base 1. CDR1 SGHAT and CDR2 FQNNGV were looked up in the germline V gene. Clipping removes 5 bases from V and 6 bases from J, with 15 as the unmatched junction base count. This clonotype was recorded at least ten times. Which antigen it targets is not known. The sample holds no much larger clone one base away, and base qualities are not on file. This sample also belongs to another study, concerning yellow fever vaccine responses in identical twins. As described in the second report: According to the authors, the vaccine-induced T cell response in identical twins seemed to be partly convergent and partly specific to each individual. In the study, vaccine-responding T cell clones were precisely tracked in identical twins.

The chain uses TRBV11-2 and TRBJ2-1, and TRBD1 matches 8 of the central bases. The sequenced sample was memory (CD45RO+) T cells sorted from blood. According to the study, the label for this sample's cell subset or site signals: CD45RO+ enriched T cells. The receptor comes from a woman younger than 35 in good health. The CDR3 sequence is CASSPDWGRGRTNEQFF. The DNA sequence is TGTGCCAGCAGCCCGGATTGGGGCAGGGGGCGGACCAATGAGCAGTTCTTC.